Given below is one T cell receptor (beta chain) in context. Naive CD8 cells lacked CD45RO, underwent positive selection for CCR7 and left out terminally differentiated effector memory CD45RA+ cells. In the authors' workflow: Junction-only sequences produced by ImmunoSEQ had no quality scores, so filtering differed. Clones were sequenced by immunoSEQ multiplex PCR, and TCRdb holds only the in-frame ones, with some missing. The V and J calls and clone size are taken from that table; D and trimming were inferred from the DNA. The repertoire holds about 2.1 million clones, roughly 95% seen once, with under 2% in the top ten. The data were obtained in a study of shared clonotypes between healthy human individuals. Study summary: CD4 naive and CD4 memory each took three plates per donor, while CD8 naive took two and CD8 memory one.

The sequenced sample consisted of naive CD8+ T cells from PBMCs. The receptor comes from a young man in good health. Some clones in this sample may be carry-over from other donors' samples.

This CDR3 is CASSPFGHPEQYF. The CDR3 nucleotides are TGTGCCAGCTCACCATTCGGACATCCCGAGCAGTACTTC. V and J are TRBV18 and TRBJ2-7; weak D call: TRBD1 (5 bases). This CDR3 has 13 amino acids. Germline V gene lookup returns CDR1 KGHSH and CDR2 LQKENI. Trimming pared 2 bases from V and 6 bases from J, leaving 11 bases between.